The 20 T cell receptor beta chains reported below all come from one sample, sequenced in a study of Graves' ophthalmopathy and Graves' hyperthyroidism. Beta-chain TCR CDR3 regions were amplified from RNA transcripts. An opening RT-PCR round employed HTBI primers and preceded a second-round multiplex PCR. One entry per CDR3 protein results from TCRdb running MiXCR on the multiplex PCR reads. This sample yields around 1,200,000 distinct CDR3 sequences, of which approximately 35% are seen a single time; 11% belongs to the top ten. The sequencing input was peripheral blood or thyroid tissue (not recorded which). The receptors shown here come from an adult man with Graves' hyperthyroidism.

The sample holds a few counts of this clonotype. The chain couples TRBV6-2 or TRBV6-3 to TRBJ1-5; 7 bases are a match to TRBD1. Trimming removed 2 bases from V and 5 bases from J; junction bases left unmatched: 6. The CDR3 sequence is 15 residues long. Germline V gives CDR1 MNHEY, CDR2 SVGEGT. This CDR3 is CASSYGRTGYQPQHF. The CDR3 DNA is TGTGCCAGCAGTTACGGTAGGACAGGCTATCAGCCCCAGCATTTT.

This clonotype was recorded many times. V usage is TRBV20-1 and J usage is TRBJ2-5; D is unclear. Trimming removed 1 base from V and 4 bases from J, with 10 bases in between. CDR1 DFQATT and CDR2 SNEGSKA come from the germline V gene (reference sequence). The CDR3 sequence is 13 residues long. As DNA, the CDR3 is TGCAGTGCTAGAGTAGCTGGGTTAGAGACCCAGTACTTC. It is translated as CSARVAGLETQYF.

V is TRBV27 and J is TRBJ1-2; 8 bases fit TRBD1. This CDR3 contains 15 residues. Trimming removed 5 bases from V and 6 bases from J; junction bases left unmatched: 11. Germline V gene lookup returns CDR1 MNHEY and CDR2 SMNVEV (reference sequence). The CDR3 loop reads CASSLQDRGTHGYTF. The CDR3 region has the DNA TGTGCCAGCAGTCTACAAGACAGGGGCACGCATGGCTACACCTTC.

Regarding this clonotype: A read error may produce the germline difference seen at one junction end. The V call is TRBV7-7, the J call TRBJ2-5; a weak D match, TRBD2 (6 bases). The CDR3 length is 14 residues. Germline V gene data show CDR1 as SSHAT and CDR2 as FNYEAQ (reference sequence). The CDR3 DNA reads TGTGCTAGCAGCCTCACCCTAGCGCAAGAGACCCAGTACTTC. It specifies CASSLTLAQETQYF.

This rearrangement joins TRBV9 to TRBJ1-5; the match to TRBD1 covers 10 bases. CDR1 is SGDLS and CDR2 is YYNGEE in the germline V gene. The CDR3 runs to 15 residues. V lost 4 bases to trimming and J lost 5 bases; unmatched junction nucleotides: 6. As DNA, the CDR3 is TGTGCCAGCAGCCCCCGGGACAGGGGTCATCAGCCCCAGCATTTT. It codes for CASSPRDRGHQPQHF.

The rearrangement links TRBV14 to TRBJ2-5; D gene ambiguous. Germline assignment: CDR1 SGHDN and CDR2 FVKESK. CDR3 length equals 15 residues. V dropped 1 base and J dropped 5 bases, with 14 bases sitting between them. Here the CDR3 DNA reads TGTGCCAGCAGCCAAGGTCTAGGAAGTTTGGAGACCCAGTACTTC. Translated, it gives CASSQGLGSLETQYF.

The sample holds a few counts of this clonotype. The V and J genes are TRBV5-1 and TRBJ1-2; TRBD1 is a possible D gene (5 bases). CDR1 SGHRS and CDR2 YFSETQ come from the germline V gene. Between the trimmed V and J ends, which lost 2 bases and 2 bases, there was a span of 13 bases. The CDR3 extends over 15 amino acids. The CDR3 DNA follows: TGCGCCAGCAGCTTTGGGGGATTCATAAACTATGGCTACACCTTC. It is translated as CASSFGGFINYGYTF. Combining the CDR3 with reference TRBV5-1 and TRBJ1-2 gives the whole variable domain KAGVTQTPRYLIKTRGQQVTLSCSPISGHRSVSWYQQTPGQGLQFLFEYFSETQRNKGNFPGRFSGRQFSNSRSEMNVSTLELGDSALYLCASSFGGFINYGYTFGSGTRLTVV.

Comment on this clonotype: A junction end diverges from the germline sequence, so it may reflect a read error. CDR3: CAIRDRGDTGELFF. The CDR3 DNA sequence: TGTGCCATCAGAGACAGGGGAGACACTGGGGAGCTGTTTTTT. The genes are TRBV10-3 and TRBJ2-2, with 8 bases that match TRBD1. The CDR3 is made up of 14 amino acids. Germline CDR1 is ENHRY and CDR2 is SYGVKD.

The sample holds many counts of this clonotype. The chain combines TRBV7-2 with TRBJ1-4; TRBD1 is a possible D gene (6 bases). Trimming shortened V by 2 bases and J by 5 bases, and 12 bases separated the two germline ends. Germline CDR1 and CDR2: SGHTA and FQGNSA. The CDR3 runs 15 residues. DNA for the CDR3: TGTGCCAGCAGCTTATCGGACAGTTGGAATGAAAAACTGTTTTTT. Protein: CASSLSDSWNEKLFF.

This clonotype was recorded a few times. V usage is TRBV19 and J usage is TRBJ2-7, with unresolved D. Germline lookup yields CDR1 LNHDA and CDR2 SQIVND (reference sequence). This CDR3 has 14 residues. Trimming shortened V by 4 bases and J by 1 base, and 11 bases separated the two germline ends. The CDR3 sequence is CASSKSTISYEQYF. The CDR3, as DNA: TGTGCCAGTAGTAAGAGCACGATATCCTACGAGCAGTACTTC.

About this clonotype: Because it lacks the conserved phenylalanine or tryptophan at the end, this CDR3 is likely a read error. It is unclear where the CDR3 begins or ends on the DNA, so no DNA is shown, and the CDR3 is as TCRdb lists it. The V call is TRBV7-2, the J call TRBJ1-1; the DNA was not used to check the table's D call, TRBD1. Germline CDR1 is SGHTA and CDR2 is FQGNSA. The CDR3 length equals 9 residues, ends included. The CDR3 reads CASSLGRTG.

This clonotype was seen just once. The chain combines TRBV4-2 with TRBJ2-3; D is unclear. With 1 base removed from V and 3 bases from J, the gap between germline ends came to 20 bases. Germline CDR1 and CDR2: LGHNA and YNFKEQ. The CDR3 extends over 18 amino acids. In nucleotides, the CDR3 is TGTGCCAGCAGCCAAGTTAGTATTAGGTTCGGATGGACAGATACGCAGTATTTT. It specifies CASSQVSIRFGWTDTQYF.

This clonotype was seen repeatedly, ten times or more. The chain has TRBV7-2 and TRBJ2-7; 10 bases map to TRBD1. Per the germline V gene, CDR1 is SGHTA and CDR2 is FQGNSA. The CDR3 sequence is 15 residues long. V was clipped by 1 base and J by 4 bases; unmatched bases: 4. The CDR3 nucleotides are TGTGCCAGCAGCTTAGATGGGACAGGGGATTACGAGCAGTACTTC. It specifies CASSLDGTGDYEQYF. The full variable domain, completed using reference TRBV7-2 and TRBJ2-7, is GAGVSQSPSNKVTEKGKDVELRCDPISGHTALYWYRQSLGQGLEFLIYFQGNSAPDKSGLPSDRFSAERTGGSVSTLTIQRTQQEDSAVYLCASSLDGTGDYEQYFGPGTRLTVT.

This clonotype was detected ten times or more. The genes are TRBV4-3 and TRBJ1-6; 7 bases line up with TRBD1. The CDR3 is made up of 15 amino acids. Germline values: CDR1 LGHNA, CDR2 YSLEER. Trimming took 2 bases from V and 6 from J; bases not matched to a gene: 4. The CDR3 sequence is CASSQTGTANSPLHF. In nucleotides, the CDR3 is TGCGCCAGCAGCCAAACCGGGACAGCTAATTCACCCCTCCACTTT.

The chain has TRBV18 and TRBJ1-6, with D perhaps TRBD1 (5 bases). V was pared by 0 bases and J by 5 bases, with 17 bases between. CDR3 size: 18 residues. Germline loops: CDR1 KGHSH, CDR2 LQKENI. DNA for the CDR3: TGTGCCAGCTCACCACCGAGTTTTGGGGACCCCCATAATTCACCCCTCCACTTT. Amino acids: CASSPPSFGDPHNSPLHF.

This chain connects TRBV7-9 to TRBJ1-1; D is ambiguous. The CDR3 spans 14 residues. Germline CDR1 reads SEHNR; CDR2 reads FQNEAQ (reference sequence). V was cut by 5 bases and J by 1 base, with 11 bases left in between. CDR3 nucleotide sequence: TGTGCCAGCAGCCCACAAGACGGGAACACTGAAGCTTTCTTT. Its translation is CASSPQDGNTEAFF.

The chain uses TRBV5-1 and TRBJ1-6; D may be TRBD1 (5 bases). V lost 6 bases, J lost 7 bases, and 11 bases lay in between. This CDR3 spans 13 amino acids. Germline lookup yields CDR1 SGHRS and CDR2 YFSETQ. The CDR3 nucleotides read TGCGCCAGCACCTCCAGGGAAAATTCACCCCTCCACTTT. It encodes CASTSRENSPLHF.

This chain uses TRBV7-9 with TRBJ1-1; D not certain. Germline V gene sequence: CDR1 SEHNR, CDR2 FQNEAQ (reference sequence). V shed 2 bases and J shed 3 bases, with 16 bases lying between them. The CDR3 is 16 amino acids. CDR3 DNA: TGTGCCAGCAGCTTAACGCTTTCCAGAAGGTACACTGAAGCTTTCTTT. It is translated as CASSLTLSRRYTEAFF.

This chain links TRBV4-3 with TRBJ2-7; D unclear. V lost 0 bases and J lost 6, with 12 bases in between. The germline V gene has CDR1 LGHNA and CDR2 YSLEER. This CDR3 region has 14 residues. In nucleotides, the CDR3 is TGCGCCAGCAGCCAAGATTTGGCCTTCTCCGAGCAGTACTTC. It yields the protein CASSQDLAFSEQYF.

Note on this clonotype: With a much larger clone just one base away, this may be a read error. The chain is built from TRBV6-5 and TRBJ2-7; weak D call: TRBD1 (6 bases). Germline CDR1 is MNHEY and CDR2 is SVGAGI. The CDR3 extends over 14 amino acids. V was pared by 6 bases and J by 3 bases, with 15 bases between. CDR3 residues: CASSPRDNHYEQYF. In nucleotides, the CDR3 is TGTGCCAGCAGCCCCCGGGACAACCACTACGAGCAGTACTTC.